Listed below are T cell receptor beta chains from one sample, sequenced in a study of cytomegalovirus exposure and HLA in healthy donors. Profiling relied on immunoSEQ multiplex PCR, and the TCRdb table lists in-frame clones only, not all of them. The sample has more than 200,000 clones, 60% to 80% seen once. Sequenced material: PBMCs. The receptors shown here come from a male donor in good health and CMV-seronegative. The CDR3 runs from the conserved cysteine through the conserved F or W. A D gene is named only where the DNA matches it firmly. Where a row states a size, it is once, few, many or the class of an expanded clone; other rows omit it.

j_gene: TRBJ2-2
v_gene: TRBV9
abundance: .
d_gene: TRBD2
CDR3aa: CASSVQPSGSETGELFF
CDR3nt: TGTGCCAGCAGCGTTCAACCTAGCGGGAGCGAAACCGGGGAGCTGTTTTTT

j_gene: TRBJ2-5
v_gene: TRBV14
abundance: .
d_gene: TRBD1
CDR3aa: CASSQVTGLPPDEQYF
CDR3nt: TGTGCCAGCAGCCAAGTGACAGGGCTACCTCCGGATGAGCAGTACTTC

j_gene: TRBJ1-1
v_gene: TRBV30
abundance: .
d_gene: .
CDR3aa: CAWSVRSGVGNTEAFF
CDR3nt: TGTGCCTGGAGTGTACGCTCCGGGGTTGGGAACACTGAAGCTTTCTTT

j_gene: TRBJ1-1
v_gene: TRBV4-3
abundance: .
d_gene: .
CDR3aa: CASSQDHWTQNTEAFF
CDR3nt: TGCGCCAGCAGCCAAGATCACTGGACACAGAACACTGAAGCTTTCTTT

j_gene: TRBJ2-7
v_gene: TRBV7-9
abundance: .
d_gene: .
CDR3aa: CSSSHGQTYEQYF
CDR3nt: TGTTCCAGCAGCCATGGACAGACCTACGAGCAGTACTTC

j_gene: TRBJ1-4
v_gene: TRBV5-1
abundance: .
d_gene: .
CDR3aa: CASSTQGTNEKLFF
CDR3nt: TGCGCCAGCAGCACTCAGGGGACTAATGAAAAACTGTTTTTT

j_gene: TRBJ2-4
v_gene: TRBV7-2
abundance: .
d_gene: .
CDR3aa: CASSLASAINIQYF
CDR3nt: TGTGCCAGCAGCTTAGCTAGCGCGATAAACATTCAGTACTTC

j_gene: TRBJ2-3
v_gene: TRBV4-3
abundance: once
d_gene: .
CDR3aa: CASSQVLLTDTQYF
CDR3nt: TGCGCCAGCAGCCAAGTACTTCTCACAGATACGCAGTATTTT

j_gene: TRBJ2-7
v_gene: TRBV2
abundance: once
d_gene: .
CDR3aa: CASFRGASYEQYF
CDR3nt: TGTGCCAGCTTCCGGGGGGCAAGTTACGAGCAGTACTTC

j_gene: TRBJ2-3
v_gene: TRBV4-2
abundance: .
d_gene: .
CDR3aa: CASSQDPAGVGGDTQYF
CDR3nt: TGTGCCAGCAGCCAAGATCCGGCGGGGGTAGGGGGAGATACGCAGTATTTT

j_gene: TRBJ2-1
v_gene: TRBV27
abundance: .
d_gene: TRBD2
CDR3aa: CATSGSFNEQFF
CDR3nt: TGTGCCACTAGCGGGAGTTTCAATGAGCAGTTCTTC

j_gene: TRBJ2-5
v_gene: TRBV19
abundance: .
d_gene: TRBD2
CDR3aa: CASSISGLAGVDETQYF
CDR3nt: TGTGCCAGTAGTATATCCGGACTAGCGGGAGTGGACGAGACCCAGTACTTC

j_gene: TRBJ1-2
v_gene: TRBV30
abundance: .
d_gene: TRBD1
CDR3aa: CAWRIDRGNYGYTF
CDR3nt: TGTGCCTGGAGGATTGACAGGGGTAACTATGGCTACACCTTC

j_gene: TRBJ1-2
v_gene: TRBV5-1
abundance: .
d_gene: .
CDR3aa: CASTPGAGDHGYTF
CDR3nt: TGCGCCAGCACCCCTGGTGCGGGGGATCATGGCTACACCTTC

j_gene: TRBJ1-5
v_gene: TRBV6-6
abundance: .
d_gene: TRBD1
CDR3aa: CASSLTDRGSNQPQHF
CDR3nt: TGTGCCAGCAGCCTCACGGACAGGGGGTCGAATCAGCCCCAGCATTTT

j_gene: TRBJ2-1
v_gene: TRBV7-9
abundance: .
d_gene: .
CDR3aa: CASRLGLNEQFF
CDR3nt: TGTGCCAGCAGACTAGGCCTCAATGAGCAGTTCTTC

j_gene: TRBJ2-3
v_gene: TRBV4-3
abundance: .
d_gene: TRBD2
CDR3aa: CASSQDPGTSGISSTDTQYF
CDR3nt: TGCGCCAGCAGCCAAGACCCCGGGACTAGCGGTATTTCTAGCACAGATACGCAGTATTTT

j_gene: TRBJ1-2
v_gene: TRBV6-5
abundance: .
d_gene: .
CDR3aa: CASRGRGHPNYGYTF
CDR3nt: TGTGCCAGCAGGGGCAGGGGCCACCCTAACTATGGCTACACCTTC

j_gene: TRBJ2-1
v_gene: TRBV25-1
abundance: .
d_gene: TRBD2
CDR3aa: CASSLAGGWDEQFF
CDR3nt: TGTGCCAGCAGTTTAGCGGGGGGATGGGATGAGCAGTTCTTC

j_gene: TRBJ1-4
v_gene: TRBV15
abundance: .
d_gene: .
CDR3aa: CATSSPGAGEKLFF
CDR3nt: TGTGCCACCAGCAGCCCGGGCGCGGGTGAAAAACTGTTTTTT

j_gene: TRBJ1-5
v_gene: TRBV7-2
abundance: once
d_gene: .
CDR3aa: CASSLGSSPGPQHF
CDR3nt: TGTGCCAGCAGCTTAGGTTCGTCCCCAGGGCCCCAGCATTTT

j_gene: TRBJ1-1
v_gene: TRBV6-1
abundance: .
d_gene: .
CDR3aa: CASRQGYTEAFF
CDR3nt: TGTGCCAGCAGACAGGGTTACACTGAAGCTTTCTTT

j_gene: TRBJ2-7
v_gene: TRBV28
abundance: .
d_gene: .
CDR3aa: CASNGGAVFSYEQYF
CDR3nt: TGTGCCAGCAACGGAGGGGCAGTTTTTTCCTACGAGCAGTACTTC

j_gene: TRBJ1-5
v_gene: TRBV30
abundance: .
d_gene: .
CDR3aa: CAWGAFANQPQHF
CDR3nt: TGTGCCTGGGGAGCCTTTGCGAATCAGCCCCAGCATTTT

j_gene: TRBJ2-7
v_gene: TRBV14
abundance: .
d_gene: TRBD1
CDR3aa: CASSQDGRGWYEQYF
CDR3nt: TGTGCCAGCAGCCAAGACGGCAGGGGGTGGTACGAGCAGTACTTC

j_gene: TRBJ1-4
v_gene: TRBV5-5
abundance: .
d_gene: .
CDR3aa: CASSSVFNEKLFF
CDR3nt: TGTGCCAGCAGCTCGGTTTTTAATGAAAAACTGTTTTTT

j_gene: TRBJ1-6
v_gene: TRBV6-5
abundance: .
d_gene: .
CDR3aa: CASSDSYSPLHF
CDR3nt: TGTGCCAGCAGTGACAGTTATTCACCCCTCCACTTT

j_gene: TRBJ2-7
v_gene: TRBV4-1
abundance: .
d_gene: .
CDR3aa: CASSQDPLDGEQYF
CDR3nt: TGCGCCAGCAGCCAAGATCCCCTAGACGGCGAGCAGTACTTC

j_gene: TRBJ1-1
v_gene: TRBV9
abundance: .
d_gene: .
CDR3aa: CASSTWETDTEAFF
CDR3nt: TGTGCCAGCAGCACCTGGGAGACGGACACTGAAGCTTTCTTT

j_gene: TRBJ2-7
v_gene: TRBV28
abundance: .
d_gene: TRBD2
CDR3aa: CASSFSSGRGLYEQYF
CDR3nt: TGTGCCAGCAGTTTTTCTAGCGGGAGAGGCCTCTACGAGCAGTACTTC

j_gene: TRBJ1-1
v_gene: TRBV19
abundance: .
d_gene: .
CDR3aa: CASSMGRMGGRGDTEAFF
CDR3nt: TGTGCCAGTAGTATGGGACGGATGGGGGGGCGCGGGGACACTGAAGCTTTCTTT

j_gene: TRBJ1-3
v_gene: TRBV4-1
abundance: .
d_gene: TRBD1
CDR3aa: CASSHTRQGSGNTIYF
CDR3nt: TGCGCCAGCAGCCATACTCGACAGGGCTCTGGAAACACCATATATTTT

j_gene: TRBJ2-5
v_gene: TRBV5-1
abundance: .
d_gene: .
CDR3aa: CASSPGGGYQETQYF
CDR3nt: TGCGCCAGCAGCCCTGGCGGAGGATACCAAGAGACCCAGTACTTC

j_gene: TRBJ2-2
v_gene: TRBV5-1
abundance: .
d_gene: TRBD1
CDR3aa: CASSFGTGGSGELFF
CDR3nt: TGCGCCAGCAGCTTCGGGACAGGGGGCTCCGGGGAGCTGTTTTTT

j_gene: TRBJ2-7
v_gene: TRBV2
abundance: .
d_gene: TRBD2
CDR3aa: CASSPTSGGYGEQYF
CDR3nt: TGTGCCAGCAGCCCTACTAGCGGGGGGTATGGCGAGCAGTACTTC

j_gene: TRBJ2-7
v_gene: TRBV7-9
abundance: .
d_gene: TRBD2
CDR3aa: CASSPFRGTSDPYEQYF
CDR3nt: TGTGCCAGCAGCCCATTCCGTGGGACTAGCGACCCGTACGAGCAGTACTTC

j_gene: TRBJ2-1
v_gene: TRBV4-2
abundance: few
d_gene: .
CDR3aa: CASSPDWGRFYNEQFF
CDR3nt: TGTGCCAGCAGCCCGGACTGGGGTCGGTTTTACAATGAGCAGTTCTTC

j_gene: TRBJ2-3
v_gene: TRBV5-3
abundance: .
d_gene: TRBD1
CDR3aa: CARSCVSGGRSTDTQYF
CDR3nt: TGTGCCAGAAGCTGTGTTTCAGGGGGCCGCAGCACAGATACGCAGTATTTT

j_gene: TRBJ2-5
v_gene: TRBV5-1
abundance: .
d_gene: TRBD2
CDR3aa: CASSLAGGETQYF
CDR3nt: TGCGCCAGCAGCTTGGCGGGGGGAGAGACCCAGTACTTC

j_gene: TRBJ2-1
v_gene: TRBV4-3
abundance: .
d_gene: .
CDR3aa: CASSQDSGPTYNEQFF
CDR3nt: TGCGCCAGCAGCCAAGATAGCGGACCTACGTACAATGAGCAGTTCTTC

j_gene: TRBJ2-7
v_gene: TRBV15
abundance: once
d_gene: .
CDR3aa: CATSLRGEQYF
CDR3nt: TGTGCCACCAGCCTTCGGGGGGAGCAGTACTTC

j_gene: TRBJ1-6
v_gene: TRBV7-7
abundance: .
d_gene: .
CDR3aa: CASSPPAGDNSPLHF
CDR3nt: TGTGCCAGCAGCCCTCCGGCGGGGGATAATTCACCCCTCCACTTT

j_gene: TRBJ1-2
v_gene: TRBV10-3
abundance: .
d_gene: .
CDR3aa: CAISAVNYGYTF
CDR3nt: TGTGCCATCAGCGCAGTTAACTATGGCTACACCTTC

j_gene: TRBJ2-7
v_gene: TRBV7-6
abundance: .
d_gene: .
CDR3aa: CASSLKAGGYEQYF
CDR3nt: TGTGCCAGCAGCTTAAAGGCCGGAGGTTACGAGCAGTACTTC